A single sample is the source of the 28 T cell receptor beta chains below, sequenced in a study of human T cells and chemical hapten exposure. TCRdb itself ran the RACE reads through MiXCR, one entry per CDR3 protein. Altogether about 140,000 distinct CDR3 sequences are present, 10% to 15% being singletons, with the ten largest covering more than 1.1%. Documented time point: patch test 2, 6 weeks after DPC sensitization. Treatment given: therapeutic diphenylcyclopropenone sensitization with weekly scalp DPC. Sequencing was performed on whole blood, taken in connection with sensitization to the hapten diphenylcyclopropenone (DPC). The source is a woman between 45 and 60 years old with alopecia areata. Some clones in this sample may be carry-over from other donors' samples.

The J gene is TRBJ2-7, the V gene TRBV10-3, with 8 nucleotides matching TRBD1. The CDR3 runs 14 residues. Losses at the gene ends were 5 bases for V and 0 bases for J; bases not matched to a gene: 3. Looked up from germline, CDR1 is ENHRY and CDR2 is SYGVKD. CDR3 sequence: CAISKDRGSYEQYF. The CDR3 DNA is TGTGCCATCAGTAAAGACAGGGGCTCCTACGAGCAGTACTTC.

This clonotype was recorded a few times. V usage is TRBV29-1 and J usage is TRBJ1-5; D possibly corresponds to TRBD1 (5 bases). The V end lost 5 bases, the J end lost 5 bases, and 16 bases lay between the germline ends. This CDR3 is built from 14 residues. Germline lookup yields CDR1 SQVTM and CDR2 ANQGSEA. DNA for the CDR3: TGCAGCGTTTGGGCAGGGTCTTGGTATCAGCCCCAGCATTTT. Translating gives CSVWAGSWYQPQHF.

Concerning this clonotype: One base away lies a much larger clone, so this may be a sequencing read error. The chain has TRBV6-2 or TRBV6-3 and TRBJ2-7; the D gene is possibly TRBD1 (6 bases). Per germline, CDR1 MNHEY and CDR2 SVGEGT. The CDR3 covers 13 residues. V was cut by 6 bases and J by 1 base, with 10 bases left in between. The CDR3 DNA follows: TGTGCCAGCAGGTCCGGACAGTCCTACGAGCAGTACTTC. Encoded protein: CASRSGQSYEQYF.

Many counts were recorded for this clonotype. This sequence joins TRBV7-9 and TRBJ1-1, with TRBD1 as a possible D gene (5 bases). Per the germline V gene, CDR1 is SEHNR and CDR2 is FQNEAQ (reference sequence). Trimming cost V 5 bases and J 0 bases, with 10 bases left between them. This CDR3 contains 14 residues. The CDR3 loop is CASSGGALNTEAFF. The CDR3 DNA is TGTGCCAGCAGCGGTGGGGCATTGAACACTGAAGCTTTCTTT.

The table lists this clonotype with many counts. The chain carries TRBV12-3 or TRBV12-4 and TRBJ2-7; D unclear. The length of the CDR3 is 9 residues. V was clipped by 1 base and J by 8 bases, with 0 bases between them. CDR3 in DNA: TGTGCCAGCAGTTTAGAGCAGTACTTC. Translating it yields CASSLEQYF.

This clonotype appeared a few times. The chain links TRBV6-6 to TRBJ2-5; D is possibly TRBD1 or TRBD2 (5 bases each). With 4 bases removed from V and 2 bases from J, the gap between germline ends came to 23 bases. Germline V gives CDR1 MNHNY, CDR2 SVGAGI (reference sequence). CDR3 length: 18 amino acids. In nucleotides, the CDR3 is TGTGCCAGCAGTTCCGGGGCAAGCTGGAAAGTTGGTCAAGAGACCCAGTACTTC. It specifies CASSSGASWKVGQETQYF.

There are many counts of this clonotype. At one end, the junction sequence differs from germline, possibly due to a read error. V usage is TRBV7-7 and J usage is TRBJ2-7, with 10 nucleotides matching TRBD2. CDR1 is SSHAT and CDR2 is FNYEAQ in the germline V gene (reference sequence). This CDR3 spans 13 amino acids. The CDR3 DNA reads TGTGCTAGCAGCCCTAGCGGGGGCTACGAGCAGTACTTC. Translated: CASSPSGGYEQYF.

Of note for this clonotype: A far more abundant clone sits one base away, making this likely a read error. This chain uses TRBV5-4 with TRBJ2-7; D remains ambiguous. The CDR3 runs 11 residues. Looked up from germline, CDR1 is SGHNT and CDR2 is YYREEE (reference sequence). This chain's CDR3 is CASSSSCEQYF. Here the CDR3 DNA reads TGTGCCAGCAGCTCCTCCTGCGAGCAGTACTTC.

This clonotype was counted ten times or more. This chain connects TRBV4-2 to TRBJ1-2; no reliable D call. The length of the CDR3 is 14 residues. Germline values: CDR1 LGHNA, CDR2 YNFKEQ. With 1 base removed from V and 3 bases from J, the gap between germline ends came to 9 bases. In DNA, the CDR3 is TGTGCCAGCAGCCAAGGCGGTGGGGACTATGGCTACACCTTC. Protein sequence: CASSQGGGDYGYTF.

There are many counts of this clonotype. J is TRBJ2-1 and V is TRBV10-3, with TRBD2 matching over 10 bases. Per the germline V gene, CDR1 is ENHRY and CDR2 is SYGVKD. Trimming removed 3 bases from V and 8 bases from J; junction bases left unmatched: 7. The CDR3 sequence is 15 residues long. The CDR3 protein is CAISEESGRADEQFF. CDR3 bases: TGTGCCATCAGTGAAGAAAGCGGGAGGGCAGATGAGCAGTTCTTC.

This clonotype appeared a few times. Here the CDR3 DNA reads TGCGCCAGCAGTCAGCCCCCCCGGCGGGGGGGCACCTCCTACGAGCAGTACTTC. Its protein product is CASSQPPRRGGTSYEQYF. This chain joins TRBV23-1 and TRBJ2-7, with TRBD2 matching over 9 bases. TRBV23-1 is an ORF for which the function is uncertain. With 3 bases clipped from V and 0 bases from J, the junction kept 12 bases outside the gene matches. The length of the CDR3 is 18 residues.

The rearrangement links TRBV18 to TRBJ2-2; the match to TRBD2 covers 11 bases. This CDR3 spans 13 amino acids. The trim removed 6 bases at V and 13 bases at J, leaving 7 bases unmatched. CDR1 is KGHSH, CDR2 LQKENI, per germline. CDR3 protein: CASSTSGTVALFF. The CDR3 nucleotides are TGTGCCAGCTCGACTAGCGGGACGGTAGCGCTGTTTTTT.

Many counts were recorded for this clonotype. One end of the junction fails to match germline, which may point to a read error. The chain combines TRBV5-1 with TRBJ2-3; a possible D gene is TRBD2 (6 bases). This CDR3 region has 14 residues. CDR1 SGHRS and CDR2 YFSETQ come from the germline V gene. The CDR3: CASSRAGRTDTQYF. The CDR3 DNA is TGTGCCAGCAGCCGGGCGGGGCGCACAGATACGCAGTATTTT.

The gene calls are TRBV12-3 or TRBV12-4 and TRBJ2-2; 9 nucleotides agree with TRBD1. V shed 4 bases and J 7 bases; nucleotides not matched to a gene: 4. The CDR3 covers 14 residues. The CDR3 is CASSWTGEGGELFF. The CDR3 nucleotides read TGTGCCAGCAGTTGGACAGGGGAGGGCGGGGAGCTGTTTTTT.

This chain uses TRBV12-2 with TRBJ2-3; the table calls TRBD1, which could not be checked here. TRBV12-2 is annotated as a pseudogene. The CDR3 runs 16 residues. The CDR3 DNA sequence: TGTACAAGTCGCTTAGCGCGGGCGGGGAGCACAGATACGCAGTATTTT. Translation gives CTSRLARAGSTDTQYF.

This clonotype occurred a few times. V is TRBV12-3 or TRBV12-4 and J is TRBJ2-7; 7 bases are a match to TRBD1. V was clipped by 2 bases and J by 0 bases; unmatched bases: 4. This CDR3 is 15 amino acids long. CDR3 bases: TGTGCCAGCAGTTTATCGACAGGGAGCTCCTACGAGCAGTACTTC. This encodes CASSLSTGSSYEQYF.

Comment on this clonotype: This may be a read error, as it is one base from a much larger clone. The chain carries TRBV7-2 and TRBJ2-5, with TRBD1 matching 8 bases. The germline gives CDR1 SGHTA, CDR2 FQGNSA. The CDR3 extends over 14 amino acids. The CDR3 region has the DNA TGTGCCAGCAGCAAAGACAGGGGCCAAGAGATCCAGTACTTC. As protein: CASSKDRGQEIQYF. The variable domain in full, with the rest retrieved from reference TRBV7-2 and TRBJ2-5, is GAGVSQSPSNKVTEKGKDVELRCDPISGHTALYWYRQSLGQGLEFLIYFQGNSAPDKSGLPSDRFSAERTGGSVSTLTIQRTQQEDSAVYLCASSKDRGQEIQYFGPGTRLLVL.

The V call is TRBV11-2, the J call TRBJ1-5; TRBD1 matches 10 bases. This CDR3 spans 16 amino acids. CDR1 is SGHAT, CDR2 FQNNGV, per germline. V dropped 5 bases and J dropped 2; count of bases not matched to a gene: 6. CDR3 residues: CASSRDRGLGNQPQHF. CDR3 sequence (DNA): TGTGCCAGCAGCCGGGACAGGGGATTGGGCAATCAGCCCCAGCATTTT.

CDR3 DNA sequence: TGTGCCAGCAGCTTCGAAGCGGGAGGGCCTGGGGAGCAGTACTTC. Translating it yields CASSFEAGGPGEQYF. The gene calls are TRBV7-2 and TRBJ2-7; 10 positions agree with TRBD2. There are 15 residues in the CDR3. Looked up from germline, CDR1 is SGHTA and CDR2 is FQGNSA. Trimming removed 3 bases from V and 7 bases from J; junction bases left unmatched: 9.

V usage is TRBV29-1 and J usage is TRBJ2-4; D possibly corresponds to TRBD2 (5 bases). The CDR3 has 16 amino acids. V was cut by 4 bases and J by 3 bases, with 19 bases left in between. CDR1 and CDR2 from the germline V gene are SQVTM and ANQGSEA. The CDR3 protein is CSVVRTHNWDKNIQYF. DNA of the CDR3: TGCAGCGTTGTCCGGACTCATAACTGGGACAAAAACATTCAGTACTTC. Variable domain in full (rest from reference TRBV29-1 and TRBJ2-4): SAVISQKPSRDICQRGTSLTIQCQVDSQVTMMFWYRQQPGQSLTLIATANQGSEATYESGFVIDKFPISRPNLTFSTLTVSNMSPEDSSIYLCSVVRTHNWDKNIQYFGAGTRLSVL.

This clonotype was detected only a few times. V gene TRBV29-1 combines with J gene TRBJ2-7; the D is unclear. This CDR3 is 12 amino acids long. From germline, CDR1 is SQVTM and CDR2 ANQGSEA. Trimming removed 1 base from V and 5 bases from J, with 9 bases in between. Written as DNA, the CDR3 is TGCAGCGTTGAAGTCGAGAGGCACGAGCAGTACTTC. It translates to CSVEVERHEQYF.

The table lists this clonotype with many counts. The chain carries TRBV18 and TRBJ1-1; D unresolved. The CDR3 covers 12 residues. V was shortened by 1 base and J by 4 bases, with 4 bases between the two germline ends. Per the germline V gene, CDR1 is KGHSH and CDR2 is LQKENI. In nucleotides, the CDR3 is TGTGCCAGCTCACCACAGGGCACTGAAGCTTTCTTT. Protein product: CASSPQGTEAFF. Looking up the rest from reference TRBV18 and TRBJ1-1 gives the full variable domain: NAGVMQNPRHLVRRRGQEARLRCSPMKGHSHVYWYRQLPEEGLKFMVYLQKENIIDESGMPKERFSAEFPKEGPSILRIQQVVRGDSAAYFCASSPQGTEAFFGQGTRLTVV.

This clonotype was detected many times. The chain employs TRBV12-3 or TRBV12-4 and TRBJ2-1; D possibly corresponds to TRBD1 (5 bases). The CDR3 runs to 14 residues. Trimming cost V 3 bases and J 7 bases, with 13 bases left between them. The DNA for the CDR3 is TGTGCCAGCAGTTTCAGTGCCCCAGGGAATGAGCAGTTCTTC. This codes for CASSFSAPGNEQFF.

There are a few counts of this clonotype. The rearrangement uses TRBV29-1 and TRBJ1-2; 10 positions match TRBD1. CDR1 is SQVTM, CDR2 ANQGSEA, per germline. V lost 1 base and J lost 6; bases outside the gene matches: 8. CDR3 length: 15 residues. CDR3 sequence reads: CSVEGTGGVGHGYTF. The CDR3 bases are TGCAGCGTTGAAGGGACAGGGGGTGTTGGTCATGGCTACACCTTC.

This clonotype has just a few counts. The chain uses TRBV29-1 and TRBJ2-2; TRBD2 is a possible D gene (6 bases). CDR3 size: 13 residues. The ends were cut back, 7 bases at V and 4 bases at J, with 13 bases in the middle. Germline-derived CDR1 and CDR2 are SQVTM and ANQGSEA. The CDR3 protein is CSAIGTGTGELFF. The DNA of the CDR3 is TGCAGCGCCATCGGGACTGGCACCGGGGAGCTGTTTTTT.

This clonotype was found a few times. The CDR3: CSVGGASGRPSYEQYF. In DNA, the CDR3 is TGCAGCGTTGGAGGAGCCAGCGGGAGGCCCTCCTACGAGCAGTACTTC. This sequence joins TRBV29-1 and TRBJ2-7; 9 bases fit TRBD2. Trimming removed 4 bases from V and 0 bases from J; junction bases left unmatched: 10. CDR3 length: 16 residues. The germline CDR1 and CDR2 sequences are SQVTM and ANQGSEA.

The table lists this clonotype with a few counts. In DNA, the CDR3 is TGTGCCAGCAGTGGAGGGGAAGGACAGCCCCAGCATTTT. Translated, it gives CASSGGEGQPQHF. The V call is TRBV12-3 or TRBV12-4, the J call TRBJ1-5; possibly TRBD1 for D (5 bases). V was clipped by 5 bases and J by 7 bases, with 12 bases between them. The CDR3 covers 13 residues.

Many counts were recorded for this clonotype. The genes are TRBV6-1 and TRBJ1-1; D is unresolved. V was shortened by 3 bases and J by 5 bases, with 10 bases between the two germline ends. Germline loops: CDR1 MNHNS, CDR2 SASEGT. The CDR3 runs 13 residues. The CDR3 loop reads CASSDILTTEAFF. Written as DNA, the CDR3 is TGTGCCAGCAGTGATATATTGACTACTGAAGCTTTCTTT.